These T cell receptor beta chains were read from a single sample in a study of OX40 agonist ivuxolimab in advanced cancers. Profiled with immunoSEQ multiplex PCR; TCRdb holds only in-frame clones, not every one. Among tens of thousands of clones listed, around 87% were seen once. The sequenced sample was CD4+ or CD8+ T cells sorted from blood, obtained in a trial of the OX40 agonist ivuxolimab. Receptors were obtained from an adult with an advanced solid tumor such as melanoma, head and neck, liver or kidney cancer. Each CDR3 is given with its conserved first and last residue. D genes are given only for firm matches. Clone size is shown for a subset of rows, as once, few, many or a class of expanded clone.

length	size	J	D	V	CDR3	DNA
15	-	TRBJ1-2	-	TRBV7-2	CASSLEGGLGSGYTF	TGTGCCAGCAGCTTAGAAGGGGGGCTCGGAAGTGGCTACACCTTC
15	once	TRBJ1-1	TRBD1	TRBV28	CASSPPGQMNTEAFF	TGTGCCAGCAGTCCTCCGGGACAGATGAACACTGAAGCTTTCTTT
16	-	TRBJ2-1	TRBD2	TRBV14	CASSQVQRGGYNEQFF	TGTGCCAGCAGCCAAGTTCAACGGGGGGGATACAATGAGCAGTTCTTC
15	-	TRBJ2-3	-	TRBV6-6	CASSYGQGPTDTQYF	TGTGCCAGCAGTTACGGTCAGGGCCCCACAGATACGCAGTATTTT
13	-	TRBJ1-5	TRBD1	TRBV7-2	CASSSGQGQPQHF	TGTGCCAGCAGCTCCGGACAGGGTCAGCCCCAGCATTTT
13	-	TRBJ1-5	-	TRBV30	CAWSVGGNQPQHF	TGTGCCTGGAGTGTAGGAGGGAATCAGCCCCAGCATTTT
14	once	TRBJ1-5	-	TRBV19	CASMGPGSGQPQHF	TGTGCCAGTATGGGTCCAGGGAGCGGTCAGCCCCAGCATTTT
15	-	TRBJ1-1	TRBD1	TRBV5-6	CASSPGGAGAKEAFF	TGTGCCAGCAGCCCAGGGGGGGCAGGAGCCAAGGAAGCTTTCTTT
12	once	TRBJ1-3	-	TRBV28	CAIATPGNTIYF	TGTGCCATTGCAACTCCTGGAAACACCATATATTTT
13	-	TRBJ1-1	-	TRBV21-1	CASSKGGDTEAFF	TGTGCCAGCAGCAAAGGAGGGGACACTGAAGCTTTCTTT
16	-	TRBJ2-1	-	TRBV7-6	CASSLGSGSANNEQFF	TGTGCCAGCAGCTTAGGATCTGGTAGCGCTAACAATGAGCAGTTCTTC
15	-	TRBJ1-1	-	TRBV28	CASGFRGGRNTEAFF	TGTGCCAGCGGTTTTAGAGGGGGGAGGAACACTGAAGCTTTCTTT
15	-	TRBJ1-5	TRBD1	TRBV2	CASKGQGAYNQPQHF	TGTGCCAGCAAAGGACAGGGGGCATACAATCAGCCCCAGCATTTT
16	-	TRBJ2-4	-	TRBV4-1	CASSQVGTLAKNIQYF	TGCGCCAGCAGCCAAGTGGGGACACTAGCCAAAAACATTCAGTACTTC
15	-	TRBJ1-1	-	TRBV7-2	CASSLVDAINTEAFF	TGTGCCAGCAGCTTAGTGGATGCAATTAACACTGAAGCTTTCTTT
16	-	TRBJ1-4	-	TRBV7-9	CASSHQKHGLGEKLFF	TGTGCCAGCAGCCACCAAAAACACGGCCTTGGGGAAAAACTGTTTTTT
17	-	TRBJ2-3	TRBD2	TRBV5-1	CASSLRASGGAKDTQYF	TGCGCCAGCAGCTTGAGGGCTAGCGGGGGGGCAAAGGATACGCAGTATTTT
13	-	TRBJ2-3	TRBD2	TRBV9	CASSLGGSDTQYF	TGTGCCAGCAGCCTGGGGGGGTCAGATACGCAGTATTTT
10	-	TRBJ1-2	-	TRBV6-6	CASSSEGYTF	TGTGCCAGCAGTTCGGAAGGGTACACCTTC
13	-	TRBJ1-1	-	TRBV18	CASSPQKDTEAFF	TGTGCCAGCTCACCACAGAAGGACACTGAAGCTTTCTTT
15	-	TRBJ1-5	-	TRBV6-1	CASSWALSRNQPQHF	TGTGCCAGCAGTTGGGCCCTATCGCGCAATCAGCCCCAGCATTTT
13	-	TRBJ1-1	-	TRBV30	CASSLEQATEAFF	TGTGCCAGCAGCTTAGAACAGGCCACTGAAGCTTTCTTT
14	-	TRBJ2-5	-	TRBV5-1	CASSLEEGRETQYF	TGCGCCAGCAGCCTCGAGGAGGGGCGAGAGACCCAGTACTTC
15	once	TRBJ1-1	-	TRBV28	CASSSPRGMNTEAFF	TGTGCCAGCAGTTCCCCGAGAGGAATGAACACTGAAGCTTTCTTT
15	-	TRBJ2-5	TRBD1	TRBV19	CASSIMGQGWETQYF	TGTGCCAGTAGTATAATGGGACAGGGTTGGGAGACCCAGTACTTC
15	-	TRBJ1-5	TRBD1	TRBV7-9	CASSIDRGSNQPQHF	TGTGCCAGCAGCATAGACAGGGGTAGCAATCAGCCCCAGCATTTT